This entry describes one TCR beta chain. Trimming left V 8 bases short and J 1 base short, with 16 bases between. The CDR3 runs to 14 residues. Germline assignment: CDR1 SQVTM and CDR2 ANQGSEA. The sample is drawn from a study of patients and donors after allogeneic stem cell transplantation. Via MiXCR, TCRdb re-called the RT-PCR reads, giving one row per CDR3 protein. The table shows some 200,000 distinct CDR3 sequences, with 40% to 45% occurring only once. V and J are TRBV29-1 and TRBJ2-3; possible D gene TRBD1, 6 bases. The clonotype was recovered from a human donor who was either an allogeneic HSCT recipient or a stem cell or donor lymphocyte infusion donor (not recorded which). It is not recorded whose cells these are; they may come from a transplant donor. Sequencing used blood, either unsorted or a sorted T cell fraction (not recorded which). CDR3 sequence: CSSLLGAGTDTQYF. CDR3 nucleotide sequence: TGCAGCTCTCTCCTGGGGGCAGGCACAGATACGCAGTATTTT.